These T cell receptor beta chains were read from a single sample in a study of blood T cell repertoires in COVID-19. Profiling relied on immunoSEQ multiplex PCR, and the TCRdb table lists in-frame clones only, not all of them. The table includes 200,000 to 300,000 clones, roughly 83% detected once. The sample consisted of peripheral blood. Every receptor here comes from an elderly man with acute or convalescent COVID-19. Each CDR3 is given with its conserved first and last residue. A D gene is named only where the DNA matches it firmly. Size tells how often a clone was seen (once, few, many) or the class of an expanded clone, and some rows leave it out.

TGTGCCAGCAGCTTAGTAGCGACAGGGGGGCCGGGTGAGCAGTACTTC	CASSLVATGGPGEQYF	TRBJ2-7	TRBV7-6	.	TRBD1
TGTGCCGCCCGGACAGCAGTTGAGACTGAAGCTTTCTTT	CAARTAVETEAFF	TRBJ1-1	TRBV6-5	.	.
TGCGCCAGCAGCACAGGACAGGGCCGTGTTGGCTACACCTTC	CASSTGQGRVGYTF	TRBJ1-2	TRBV5-1	once	TRBD1
TGTGCCAGCAGCCGTCAGCTAGCGGGGGCCGAGAACGAGCAGTACTTC	CASSRQLAGAENEQYF	TRBJ2-7	TRBV5-4	.	TRBD2
TGTGCCAGCAGTGCAGGAACTTATGGCTACACCTTC	CASSAGTYGYTF	TRBJ1-2	TRBV7-8	.	.
TGTGCCAGCAGCTTAGAGGCGGCCGACTCTGGAAACACCATATATTTT	CASSLEAADSGNTIYF	TRBJ1-3	TRBV7-6	once	.
TGTGCCACCTCGAGGACAGGAATGGGGTTGGAGGGCTACACCTTC	CATSRTGMGLEGYTF	TRBJ1-2	TRBV6-4	.	TRBD1
TGTGCCATCAGTGAGTGGGCCGTCGGGGAGCTGTTTTTT	CAISEWAVGELFF	TRBJ2-2	TRBV10-3	.	.
TGTGCCACCAGCAGTGCGGTAAGGTTGGGCACTGAAGCTTTCTTT	CATSSAVRLGTEAFF	TRBJ1-1	TRBV15	.	.
TGTGCCAGCAGCTTAGGGCAGAGGGAGACCCAGTACTTC	CASSLGQRETQYF	TRBJ2-5	TRBV11-2	.	.
TGCAGTGCTAGTGGGCAGGCGAGCTCCTACGAGCAGTACTTC	CSASGQASSYEQYF	TRBJ2-7	TRBV20-1	few	.
TGTGCCAGCAGTGAAGGGACAGGGCGTAATGTGCCCCAGCATTTT	CASSEGTGRNVPQHF	TRBJ1-5	TRBV6-1	.	TRBD1
TGTGCCAGCAGGTGGACAGGGTCCAATGAGCAGTTCTTC	CASRWTGSNEQFF	TRBJ2-1	TRBV28	few	TRBD1
TGCGCCAGCAGCTCCCAGGGGACTAATGAAAAACTGTTTTTT	CASSSQGTNEKLFF	TRBJ1-4	TRBV5-1	.	.
TGTGCCAGCAGTGCAGAGGGTTTTAGCAATCAGCCCCAGCATTTT	CASSAEGFSNQPQHF	TRBJ1-5	TRBV6-2/TRBV6-3	.	.
TGTGCCAGCAGGGGCAGCTTGGGCAATCAGCCCCAGCATTTT	CASRGSLGNQPQHF	TRBJ1-5	TRBV6-5	.	.
TGTGCCACGTGGACTGCGTACAATGAGCAGTTCTTC	CATWTAYNEQFF	TRBJ2-1	TRBV28	.	.
TGTGCCAGCTCATCCAAGACTAGCGGGGGTCATGGGGAGCAGTTCTTC	CASSSKTSGGHGEQFF	TRBJ2-1	TRBV18	.	TRBD2
TGTGCCAGCTCACCACCGGGACAGGGCCCCTATGGCTACACCTTC	CASSPPGQGPYGYTF	TRBJ1-2	TRBV18	.	TRBD1
TGTGCCACCAGTGAAACCGGGACAGGGGGCGTTAATGGCAATCAGCCCCAGCATTTT	CATSETGTGGVNGNQPQHF	TRBJ1-5	TRBV24-1	few	TRBD1
TGCGCCAGCAGCTTCATTGGCCCGGCGGACGAGCAGTACTTC	CASSFIGPADEQYF	TRBJ2-7	TRBV5-1	few	.
TGTGCCAGCAGCCGGTCCGGGACAGGGGCTCCCGGGGAGCTGTTTTTT	CASSRSGTGAPGELFF	TRBJ2-2	TRBV7-8	.	TRBD1
TGTGCCAGCAGTCGCGGGGCCTACGAGCAGTACTTC	CASSRGAYEQYF	TRBJ2-7	TRBV28	.	.
TGTGCCAGCAGCTCCTACAGACAGGGACGAGATCAGCCCCAGCATTTT	CASSSYRQGRDQPQHF	TRBJ1-5	TRBV5-8	.	TRBD1
TGTGCCAGCAGTTTACCCTCAGGGTTCCGAGAGACCCAGTACTTC	CASSLPSGFRETQYF	TRBJ2-5	TRBV7-9	.	.
TGTGCCAGCAACACAGGAGCAACTAATGAAAAACTGTTTTTT	CASNTGATNEKLFF	TRBJ1-4	TRBV4-2	.	.
TGTGCCAGCAGTTTGCAGGGCAATCAGCCCCAGCATTTT	CASSLQGNQPQHF	TRBJ1-5	TRBV12-3/TRBV12-4	.	.
TGTGCCAGCAGCCCCGGGGGGACATCTAATTCACCCCTCCACTTT	CASSPGGTSNSPLHF	TRBJ1-6	TRBV7-2	.	.
TGTGCCAGCAGTGGGGCGCTCGCGCAGTACTTC	CASSGALAQYF	TRBJ2-7	TRBV25-1	once	.
TGTGCCGTATTTGGTTGGCGGGAGTACAGATACGAGCAGTACTTC	CAVFGWREYRYEQYF	TRBJ2-7	TRBV27	few	TRBD2
TGTGCCAGTAGTACATCCGGGACTGGCTCCTACGAGCAGTACTTC	CASSTSGTGSYEQYF	TRBJ2-7	TRBV19	.	.
TGTGCCAGCAGCGGGACTCCAAACAATGAGCAGTTCTTC	CASSGTPNNEQFF	TRBJ2-1	TRBV3-1/TRBV3-2	.	.
TGTGCCAGCAGTTTATTAGACTACGAGCAGTACTTC	CASSLLDYEQYF	TRBJ2-7	TRBV28	.	.
TGTGCCAGCAGCTGGGGGGCAAGACAGGGGCTGAACACTGAAGCTTTCTTT	CASSWGARQGLNTEAFF	TRBJ1-1	TRBV5-4	.	TRBD1
TGCGCCAGCTCCATTCAGACTAGCGGGAGTGCTAATGAGCAGTTCTTC	CASSIQTSGSANEQFF	TRBJ2-1	TRBV5-1	.	TRBD2
TGTGCCAGCAGCCCCCGGACTAGCGGGGCCCTCTCCATGGATGAGCAGTTCTTC	CASSPRTSGALSMDEQFF	TRBJ2-1	TRBV11-3	few	TRBD2
TGTGCCAGCAGCCAAGATGAGGGCTACCCCCACCAGGGCTACACCTTC	CASSQDEGYPHQGYTF	TRBJ1-2	TRBV3-1/TRBV3-2	.	.
TGTGCCAGCACCCGGGGTGGACAGGGTATCAGCTCTGGAAACACCATATATTTT	CASTRGGQGISSGNTIYF	TRBJ1-3	TRBV28	.	TRBD1
TGCGCCAGCATGATGGACAGGGTAATCTATTTT	CASMMDRVIYF	TRBJ2-3	TRBV4-1	few	TRBD1
TGCGCCAGCAGCCCCAGACAGGGAGCTAACTATGGCTACACCTTC	CASSPRQGANYGYTF	TRBJ1-2	TRBV5-1	.	TRBD1
TGTGCCAGTGCCGGACAGGAAGAGACCCAGTACTTC	CASAGQEETQYF	TRBJ2-5	TRBV19	.	TRBD1
TGTGCCAGCAAAACAGGGGGGGGGTCCTATAATTCACCCCTCCACTTT	CASKTGGGSYNSPLHF	TRBJ1-6	TRBV28	.	TRBD1
TGTGCCAGCAGGGGGGGGACAGGGCCAACCTACGAGCAGTACTTC	CASRGGTGPTYEQYF	TRBJ2-7	TRBV6-5	.	TRBD1
TGTGCCAGCAGCCCCAGGGATAACTATGGCTACACCTTC	CASSPRDNYGYTF	TRBJ1-2	TRBV5-4	.	.
TGTGCCAGCTCACCCTCATTGACAGGTCCCGGCGGCTACACCTTC	CASSPSLTGPGGYTF	TRBJ1-2	TRBV18	.	.
TGTGCCAGCAGTGCCCCTACGGTTGACACCGGGGAGCTGTTTTTT	CASSAPTVDTGELFF	TRBJ2-2	TRBV28	.	.